The present T cell receptor beta chain was sequenced within a study of cytomegalovirus exposure and HLA in healthy donors. The overall study: HLA-typed donors contributed about 85 million unique TCRs, which were held in an early data release.

Researchers ran the PCR with 60 Vbeta and 13 Jbeta primers. As handled by the study authors: Tens of millions of unique TCR beta chains, 10 million to 13 million of them shared, were counted by a later analysis. TCRdb's table, derived via immunoSEQ multiplex PCR, lists solely in-frame clones and lacks some. The DNA was the basis for D and trimming; V, J and clone size are from that table. This table holds approximately 160,000 clones, less than 90% found once. Study-level points and caveats: Accurate predictions that matched the HLA-A and HLA-B alleles of most subjects were reportedly made from TCR beta sequences.

The sample holds one count of this clone. Its cognate antigen is unknown. V lost 4 bases to trimming and J lost 4 bases; unmatched junction nucleotides: 3. The CDR3 totals 14 residues. The V gene's germline CDR1 is KGHSH and CDR2 LQKENI. This receptor was obtained from a woman aged 50 to 60 in good health and CMV-seropositive. The chain is built from TRBV18 and TRBJ2-1; 8 bases fit TRBD2. The sample consisted of PBMCs. As DNA, the CDR3 is TGTGCCAGCTCACGGAGCGGGGGTTACAATGAGCAGTTCTTC. Protein product: CASSRSGGYNEQFF.